What follows is one T cell receptor (beta chain) and its context. The germline V gene has CDR1 MNHEY and CDR2 SVGEGT. The CDR3 sequence is 15 residues long. Losses at the gene ends were 5 bases for V and 4 bases for J; bases not matched to a gene: 10. Authors' data handling: It was from reference gene primer amplification that nucleated cell counts were estimated. Some clones are missing from TCRdb's copy, which holds only in-frame ones; the method was immunoSEQ multiplex PCR. For V, J and clone size, that table is used; D and trimming come from the DNA. The sample has roughly 180,000 clones; about 95% are singletons. The sample originates from a study of blood T cell repertoires in COVID-19. The overall study: The samples span acute and convalescent COVID-19 from the United States, Italy and Spain.

The TCR comes from a man aged 30-40 years with COVID-19, enrolled during active disease. The chain has TRBV6-2 or TRBV6-3 and TRBJ1-1; TRBD1 matches at 7 bases. The sequenced sample consisted of peripheral blood. In DNA, the CDR3 is TGTGCCAGCAGTGATGGGACAGCGAAAAGCACTGAAGCTTTCTTT. Its protein is CASSDGTAKSTEAFF.